The sequence of this T cell receptor (beta chain) was determined in a study of graft-versus-host responses after intestinal transplantation. The CDR3 is 13 amino acids. Germline-derived CDR1 and CDR2 are SQVTM and ANQGSEA. J lost 6 bases, V lost 5 bases, and 9 bases had no gene match. Concerning this clone: The antigen is not known.

Libraries were prepared by immunoSEQ multiplex PCR; TCRdb keeps only in-frame clonotypes and omits some of them. Of approximately 88,000 clones in the sample, over 90% are singletons; the top ten hold approximately 0.2%. The chain couples TRBV29-1 to TRBJ2-7, with 8 bases that match TRBD2. This TCR was sampled from a human donor who was the organ donor for an intestinal transplant. The specimen comprised unstimulated CD4+ T cells sorted from spleen or lymph node cells, sampled before transplant. The DNA for the CDR3 is TGCAGCGTTTTGGGACTAGGGGGAGGCGAGCAGTACTTC. Translated, it gives CSVLGLGGGEQYF.